This T cell receptor beta chain was recorded in a study of CD8+CD57+ T cells in acquired aplastic anemia. Across the study: Mean DNA quantity obtained from sorted CD4+ and CD8+ cells was around 2.9 ug.

Genomic DNA templated the TCR beta VDJ and CDR3 profiling. Via MiXCR, TCRdb re-called the reads, giving one row per CDR3 protein. The data contain around 200,000 distinct CDR3 sequences, roughly half of them singletons. Worth noting for this clonotype: Its matching antigen is unknown.

Study results and limitations: Patients versus controls showed no significant CD8+ Simpson's diversity difference.

This CDR3 has 14 residues. V was cut by 5 bases and J by 8 bases, with 18 bases left in between. The V gene's germline CDR1 is LNHDA and CDR2 SQIVND (reference sequence). V gene TRBV19 combines with J gene TRBJ1-2; weak D call: TRBD1 (6 bases). This receptor was identified in a human donor in good health, serving as a control. Specimen: sorted CD4+, CD8+, or CD8+CD57+ T cells (not recorded which) from PBMCs. Here the CDR3 reads CASSRQAGQVGYTF. CDR3 DNA: TGTGCCAGTAGTCGACAGGCAGGGCAAGTGGGCTACACCTTC.